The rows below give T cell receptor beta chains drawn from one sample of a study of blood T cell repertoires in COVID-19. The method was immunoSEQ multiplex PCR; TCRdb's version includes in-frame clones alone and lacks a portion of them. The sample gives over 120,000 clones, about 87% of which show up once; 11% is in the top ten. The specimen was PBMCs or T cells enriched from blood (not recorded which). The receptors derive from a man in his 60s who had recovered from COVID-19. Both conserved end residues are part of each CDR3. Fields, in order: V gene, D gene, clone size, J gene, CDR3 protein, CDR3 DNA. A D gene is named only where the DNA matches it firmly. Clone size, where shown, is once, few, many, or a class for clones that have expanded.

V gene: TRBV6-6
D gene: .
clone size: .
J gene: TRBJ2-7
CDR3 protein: CASSPDSCEQYF
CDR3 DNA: TGTGCCAGCAGCCCTGACAGTTGCGAGCAGTACTTC

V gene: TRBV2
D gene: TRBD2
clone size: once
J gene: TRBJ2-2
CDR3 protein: CASREAGVGELFF
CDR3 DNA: TGTGCCAGCAGGGAAGCGGGAGTTGGGGAGCTGTTTTTT

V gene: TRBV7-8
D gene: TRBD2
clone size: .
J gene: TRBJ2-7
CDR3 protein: CASSLSGSAYEQYF
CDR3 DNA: TGTGCCAGCAGCCTTAGCGGGAGTGCCTACGAGCAGTACTTC

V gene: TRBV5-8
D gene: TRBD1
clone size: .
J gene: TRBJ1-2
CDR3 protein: CASSWRGQNYGYTF
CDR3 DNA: TGTGCCAGCAGCTGGAGGGGACAGAACTATGGCTACACCTTC

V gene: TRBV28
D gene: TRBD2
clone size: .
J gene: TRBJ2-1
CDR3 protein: CASSLATRGSPTDEQFF
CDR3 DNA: TGTGCCAGCAGTCTTGCTACTCGCGGGAGTCCCACGGATGAGCAGTTCTTC

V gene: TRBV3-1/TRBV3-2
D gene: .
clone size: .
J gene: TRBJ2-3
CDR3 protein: CASSKAAAGPDTQYF
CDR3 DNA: TGTGCCAGCAGCAAGGCCGCGGCGGGACCAGATACGCAGTATTTT

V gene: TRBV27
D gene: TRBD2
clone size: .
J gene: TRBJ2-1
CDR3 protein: CASSLGLAGFNEQFF
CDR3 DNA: TGTGCCAGCAGTTTAGGACTAGCGGGGTTCAATGAGCAGTTCTTC

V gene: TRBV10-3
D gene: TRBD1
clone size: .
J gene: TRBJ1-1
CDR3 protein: CGACRGRGTEAFF
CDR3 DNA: TGTGGCGCCTGCAGGGGGCGGGGGACTGAAGCTTTCTTT

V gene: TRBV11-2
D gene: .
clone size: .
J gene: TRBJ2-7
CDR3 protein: CASRLRDTGNPSYEQYF
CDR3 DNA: TGTGCCAGCAGACTGAGAGATACAGGCAACCCCTCCTACGAGCAGTACTTC

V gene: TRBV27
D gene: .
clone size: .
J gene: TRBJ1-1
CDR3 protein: CASRRGSNTEAFF
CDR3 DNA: TGTGCCAGCCGCAGGGGTAGCAACACTGAAGCTTTCTTT

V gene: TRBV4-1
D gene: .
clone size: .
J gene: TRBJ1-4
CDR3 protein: CASSQDLVTTEKLFF
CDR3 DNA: TGCGCCAGCAGCCAAGATCTTGTAACGACAGAAAAACTGTTTTTT

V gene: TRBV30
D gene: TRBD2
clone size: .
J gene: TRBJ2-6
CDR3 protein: CAWASGVGANVLTF
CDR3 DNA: TGTGCCTGGGCGAGCGGGGTAGGGGCCAACGTCCTGACTTTC

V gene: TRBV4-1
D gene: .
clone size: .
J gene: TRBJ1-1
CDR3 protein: CASSRGTFPEAFF
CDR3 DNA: TGCGCCAGCAGCCGTGGGACTTTTCCTGAAGCTTTCTTT

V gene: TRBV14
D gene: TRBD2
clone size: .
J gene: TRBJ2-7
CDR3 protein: CASSPGLAGAPYEQYF
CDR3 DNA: TGTGCCAGCAGCCCGGGACTAGCGGGAGCCCCCTACGAGCAGTACTTC

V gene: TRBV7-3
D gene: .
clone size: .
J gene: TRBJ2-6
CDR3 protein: CASSSIPGANVLTF
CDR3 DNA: TGTGCCAGCAGCTCCATCCCCGGGGCCAACGTCCTGACTTTC

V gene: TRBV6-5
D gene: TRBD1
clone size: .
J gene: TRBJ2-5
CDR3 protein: CASVQGAGQYF
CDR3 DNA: TGTGCCAGCGTCCAGGGGGCGGGCCAGTACTTC

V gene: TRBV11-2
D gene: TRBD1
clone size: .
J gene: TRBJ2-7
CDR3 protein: CASSRPGAGGNEQYF
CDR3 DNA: TGTGCCAGCAGCCGACCCGGGGCAGGGGGCAACGAGCAGTACTTC

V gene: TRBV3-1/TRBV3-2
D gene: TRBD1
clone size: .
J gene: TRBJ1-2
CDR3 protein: CASSQGDSSYGYTF
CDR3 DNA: TGTGCCAGCAGCCAAGGGGACAGTTCCTATGGCTACACCTTC

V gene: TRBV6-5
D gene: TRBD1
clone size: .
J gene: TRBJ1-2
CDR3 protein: CASSYFGQGSYGYTF
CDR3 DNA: TGTGCCAGCAGTTACTTCGGACAGGGTAGCTATGGCTACACCTTC

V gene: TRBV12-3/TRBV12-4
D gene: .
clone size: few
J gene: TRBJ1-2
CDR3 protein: CASSLGTAKGYTF
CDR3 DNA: TGTGCCAGCAGTTTAGGGACAGCGAAGGGCTACACCTTC

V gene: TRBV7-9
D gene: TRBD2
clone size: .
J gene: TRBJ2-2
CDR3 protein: CASSRSSGSDTGELFF
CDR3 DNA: TGTGCCAGCAGCCGCTCTAGCGGGAGCGACACCGGGGAGCTGTTTTTT

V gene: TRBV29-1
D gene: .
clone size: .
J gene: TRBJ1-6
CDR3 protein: CSVREGAGSPLHF
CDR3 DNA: TGCAGCGTTAGGGAGGGCGCGGGGTCACCCCTCCACTTT

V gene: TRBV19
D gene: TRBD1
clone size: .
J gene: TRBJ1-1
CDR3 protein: CASSDRATEAFF
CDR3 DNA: TGTGCCAGCTCGGACAGGGCCACTGAAGCTTTCTTT

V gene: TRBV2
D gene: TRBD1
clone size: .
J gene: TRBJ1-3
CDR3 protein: CASSSDRANGNTIYF
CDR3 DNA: TGTGCCAGCAGTTCCGACAGGGCAAATGGAAACACCATATATTTT